This T cell receptor beta chain originates from a study of blood T cell repertoires in COVID-19. On the study more broadly: The cDNA or gDNA used as material had been derived from T cells, B-cell-depleted T cells, or PBMCs.

The CDR3 totals 15 residues. V lost 6 bases, J lost 2 bases, and 8 bases stayed unmatched. CDR1 is MNHNY, CDR2 SVGAGI, per germline (reference sequence). The authors' processing: Reference gene primer amplification in the assay estimated nucleated cell counts. Sequencing was performed with immunoSEQ multiplex PCR; in TCRdb, only in-frame clones are kept and a portion is missing. V and J calls plus clone size are reproduced from that table; the DNA served to infer D and trimming. Of about 140,000 clones in the sample, about 80% were seen once. The V call is TRBV6-6, the J call TRBJ2-7, with 9 nucleotides matching TRBD1. The sequenced material came from peripheral blood. The receptor's source is a human donor in a cohort sampled during active COVID-19. CDR3 in amino acids: CASRPGQGTAYEQYF. For the CDR3, the DNA is TGTGCCAGCAGGCCCGGACAGGGGACAGCCTACGAGCAGTACTTC.